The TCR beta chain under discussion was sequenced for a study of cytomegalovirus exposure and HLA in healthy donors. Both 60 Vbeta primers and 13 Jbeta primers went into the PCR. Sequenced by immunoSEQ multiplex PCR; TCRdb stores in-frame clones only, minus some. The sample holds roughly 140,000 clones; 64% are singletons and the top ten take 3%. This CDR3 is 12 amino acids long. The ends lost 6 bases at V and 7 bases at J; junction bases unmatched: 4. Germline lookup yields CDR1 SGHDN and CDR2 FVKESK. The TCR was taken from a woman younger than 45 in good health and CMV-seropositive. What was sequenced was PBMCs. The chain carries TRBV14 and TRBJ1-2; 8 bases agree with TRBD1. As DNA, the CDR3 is TGTGCCAGCAGTCGGACAGGGTCTGGCTACACCTTC. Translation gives CASSRTGSGYTF.